This entry is about one T cell receptor beta chain. The specificity of this receptor is unknown. Per-base quality was not reported, and no clone a single base away is much larger than it. Libraries were constructed by the immunoSEQ multiplex PCR assay. TCRdb carries this immuneACCESS record with in-frame sequences only. Its versions omit some clonotypes, under half of them owing to an unresolved V gene in the studies checked, with the rest unexplained. The sample has over 40,000 clones on record, roughly 88% of them singletons. The ten top clones hold 4.5% to 5.5% of the sample. This specimen belongs to a study of T cell changes during pregnancy in multiple sclerosis (dated by TCRdb to the late 2010s). For the study in its entirety: The study examined how the T cell repertoire changed over the course of pregnancy in women with multiple sclerosis.

The CDR1 and CDR2 encoded by the germline V gene are SGHAT and FQNNGV. Unmatched junction bases come to 13, with V trimmed by 0 bases and J by 3 bases. Taken from cysteine to phenylalanine, the CDR3 has 20 residues. The DNA shown is the 60-base CDR3, in frame from base 1. The source material was peripheral blood, sampled in the second trimester of pregnancy. The source of this sequence is a female donor in good health, enrolled as a control in a pregnancy study. The sequence joins TRBV11-2 to TRBJ2-2; 10 bases in between match TRBD2. The DNA sequence follows: TGTGCCAGCAGCTTAGAGGCTAGCGGGGGCCTAAGAAGGGACACCGGGGAGCTGTTTTTT. This is translated as CASSLEASGGLRRDTGELFF.